Below are 10 T cell receptor beta chains sequenced from a single sample in a study of response to subunit inactivated influenza vaccine. TCRdb reanalysed the RT-PCR reads using MiXCR and keeps one entry per CDR3 protein. The table has more than 700,000 distinct CDR3 sequences, roughly 20% seen once. The source was PBMCs from blood, collected roughly 5 days after vaccination. These TCRs come from a man in his forties or fifties who received an inactivated influenza vaccine.

The rearrangement links TRBV9 to TRBJ2-1; TRBD2 agrees at 11 bases. Germline V lookup: CDR1 SGDLS, CDR2 YYNGEE. V lost 0 bases and J lost 4; bases outside the gene matches: 9. This CDR3 contains 18 residues. CDR3 sequence (DNA): TGTGCCAGCAGCGTAGGACAACCCGGGACTAGCGGTTACAATGAGCAGTTCTTC. Its translation is CASSVGQPGTSGYNEQFF.

The V call is TRBV18, the J call TRBJ2-7; TRBD2 is a possible D gene (6 bases). Germline CDR1 reads KGHSH; CDR2 reads LQKENI. The CDR3 runs to 15 residues. Trimming took 0 bases from V and 5 from J, leaving 14 bases between them. As DNA, the CDR3 is TGTGCCAGCTCACCACCGGTCGCGGGGCGTCACGAGCAGTACTTC. It encodes CASSPPVAGRHEQYF.

There are a few counts of this clonotype. The rearrangement uses TRBV15 and TRBJ2-3, with 8 nucleotides matching TRBD1. Germline-derived CDR1 and CDR2 are LNHNV and YYDKDF (reference sequence). The CDR3 sequence is 14 residues long. The junction had 7 bases not matched to a gene; V was cut back by 8 bases and J by 3 bases. CDR3: CATVAGGRTDTQYF. CDR3 coding DNA: TGTGCCACCGTCGCAGGGGGCCGGACAGATACGCAGTATTTT.

This chain joins TRBV12-3 or TRBV12-4 and TRBJ2-7; the D gene is possibly TRBD1 (6 bases). Between the trimmed V and J ends, which lost 5 bases and 9 bases, there was a span of 14 bases. This CDR3 comprises 12 residues. For the CDR3, the DNA is TGTGCCAGCAGTACAAACAGGGCCTCGCAGTACTTC. This gives the protein CASSTNRASQYF.

This clonotype appeared many times. The chain carries TRBV20-1 and TRBJ1-4, with TRBD1 as a possible D gene (6 bases). The V gene lost 4 bases and the J gene lost 8 bases, with 14 bases spanning the gap. The CDR3 length is 13 residues. Germline CDR1 reads DFQATT; CDR2 reads SNEGSKA (reference sequence). The DNA of the CDR3 is TGCAGTGCTAACCCGACAGGTGGGGAAAAACTGTTTTTT. Its translation: CSANPTGGEKLFF.

This clonotype occurred many times. V gene TRBV9 combines with J gene TRBJ2-5; 8 bases agree with TRBD2. Germline trimming cut 4 bases from V and 2 bases from J; bases unmatched to any gene: 7. This CDR3 is 15 amino acids long. Looked up from germline, CDR1 is SGDLS and CDR2 is YYNGEE. The CDR3 nucleotides are TGTGCCAGCAGCTTATCGGGACTAGTTCAAGAGACCCAGTACTTC. Translation: CASSLSGLVQETQYF.

In its sample, this clonotype was seen a few times. The chain carries TRBV10-3 and TRBJ2-5; weak D call: TRBD1 (6 bases). The CDR3 is 14 amino acids. Looked up from germline, CDR1 is ENHRY and CDR2 is SYGVKD. V lost 0 bases, J lost 4 bases, and 9 bases lay in between. The CDR3 DNA follows: TGTGCCATCAGTGAGTCGGGGGCTTCAGAGACCCAGTACTTC. Translating it yields CAISESGASETQYF.

This clonotype was counted a few times. The J gene is TRBJ2-7, the V gene TRBV10-3; possibly TRBD1 or TRBD2 for D (5 bases each). Germline CDR1 reads ENHRY; CDR2 reads SYGVKD. V was cut by 1 base and J by 7 bases, with 5 bases left in between. The CDR3 extends over 11 amino acids. CDR3 sequence reads: CAISEWGEQYF. CDR3 sequence (DNA): TGTGCCATCAGTGAGTGGGGGGAGCAGTACTTC.

The chain recombines TRBV7-8 with TRBJ1-5, with 7 bases matching TRBD1. The CDR3 sequence is 15 residues long. After removal of 4 bases from V and 0 bases from J, the junction contained 3 bases not matched to a gene. CDR1 and CDR2 from the germline V gene are SGHVS and FQNEAQ. DNA of the CDR3: TGTGCCAGCAGCTCGACAGGGATTAGCAATCAGCCCCAGCATTTT. Amino acids: CASSSTGISNQPQHF. Supplemented by reference TRBV7-8 and TRBJ1-5, the full variable domain reads GAGVSQSPRYKVAKRGQDVALRCDPISGHVSLFWYQQALGQGPEFLTYFQNEAQLDKSGLPSDRFFAERPEGSVSTLKIQRTQQEDSAVYLCASSSTGISNQPQHFGDGTRLSIL.

This rearrangement joins TRBV7-2 to TRBJ2-3; 8 bases fit TRBD1. Germline-derived CDR1 and CDR2 are SGHTA and FQGNSA. V lost 5 bases, J lost 14 bases, and 12 bases stayed unmatched. CDR3 size: 13 residues. DNA for the CDR3: TGTGCCAGCAGCATAACGACAGGGGATGTTCGGTATTTT. It is translated as CASSITTGDVRYF. The full variable domain, rest sourced from reference TRBV7-2 and TRBJ2-3, is GAGVSQSPSNKVTEKGKDVELRCDPISGHTALYWYRQSLGQGLEFLIYFQGNSAPDKSGLPSDRFSAERTGGSVSTLTIQRTQQEDSAVYLCASSITTGDVRYFGPGTRLTVL.